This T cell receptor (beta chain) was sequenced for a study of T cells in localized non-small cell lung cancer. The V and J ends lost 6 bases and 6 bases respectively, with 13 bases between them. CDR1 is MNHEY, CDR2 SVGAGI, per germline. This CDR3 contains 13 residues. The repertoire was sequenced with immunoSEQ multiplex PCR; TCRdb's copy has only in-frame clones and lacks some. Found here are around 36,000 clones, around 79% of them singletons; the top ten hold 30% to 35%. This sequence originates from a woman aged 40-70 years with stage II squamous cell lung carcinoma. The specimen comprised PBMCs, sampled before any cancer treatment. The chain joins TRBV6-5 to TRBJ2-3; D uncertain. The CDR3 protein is CASSRPEMDTQYF. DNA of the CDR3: TGTGCCAGCAGCCGACCCGAGATGGATACGCAGTATTTT.